This T cell receptor beta chain is from a study of Graves' ophthalmopathy and Graves' hyperthyroidism. Study-wide results and caveats: Blood also carried most expanded thyroid clonotypes exceeding 0.001 frequency.

Germline V lookup: CDR1 MGHDK, CDR2 SYGVNS. The CDR3 runs 15 residues. Trimming left V 5 bases short and J 9 bases short, with 17 bases between. Beta-chain TCR CDR3 regions were amplified from RNA transcripts. HTBI-primed RT-PCR formed the first round, and a multiplex PCR formed the second. A single record per CDR3 protein comes from TCRdb applying MiXCR to the multiplex PCR reads. The top ten hold about 3.3% of the sample, which has approximately 640,000 distinct CDR3 sequences, over 40% seen once. This clonotype was detected many times. What it recognizes is unknown. The receptor comes from an adult man with Graves' ophthalmopathy. Sequencing used peripheral blood. This sequence joins TRBV25-1 and TRBJ1-6, with D maybe TRBD1 (5 bases). The CDR3 loop reads CASSTQDSQPSPLHF. The CDR3 nucleotides read TGTGCCAGCAGTACCCAAGACAGCCAACCTTCACCCCTCCACTTT.